One sample yielded the 18 T cell receptor beta chains listed below, sequenced in a study of OX40 agonist ivuxolimab in advanced cancers. The repertoire was sequenced with immunoSEQ multiplex PCR; TCRdb's copy has only in-frame clones and lacks some. The sample consists of more than 50,000 clones, 86% of them appearing once. Material: CD4+ or CD8+ T cells sorted from blood, obtained in a trial of the OX40 agonist ivuxolimab. The source of these receptors is an adult with an advanced solid tumor such as melanoma, head and neck, liver or kidney cancer.

J is TRBJ1-1 and V is TRBV11-2; unclear D gene. CDR1 and CDR2 from the germline V gene are SGHAT and FQNNGV. V lost 3 bases to trimming and J lost 4 bases, with 15 bases between them. The CDR3 loop spans 15 amino acids. The CDR3 region is CASSLARAQSTEAFF. CDR3 bases: TGTGCCAGCAGCTTGGCCCGGGCCCAGAGCACTGAAGCTTTCTTT.

The chain has TRBV28 and TRBJ1-1, with D possibly being TRBD1 (5 bases). V shed 6 bases and J shed 0 bases, with 11 bases lying between them. CDR3 length: 14 residues. CDR1 is MDHEN, CDR2 SYDVKM, per germline. CDR3 amino acids: CASRPGRLNTEAFF. CDR3 coding DNA: TGTGCCAGCAGACCGGGACGCTTGAACACTGAAGCTTTCTTT.

V and J are TRBV15 and TRBJ2-7; TRBD1 might be the D (6 bases). Trimming stripped 1 base from V and 1 base from J, with 11 bases between. The CDR3 runs 15 residues. CDR1 is LNHNV and CDR2 is YYDKDF in the germline V gene (reference sequence). Here the CDR3 reads CATSRGIQGSYEQYF. The CDR3 DNA reads TGTGCCACCAGCAGAGGGATACAGGGTTCCTACGAGCAGTACTTC.

V gene TRBV30 combines with J gene TRBJ2-5, with D unresolved. The V gene's germline CDR1 is GTSNPN and CDR2 SVGIG (reference sequence). The CDR3 covers 14 residues. Trimming pared 2 bases from V and 2 bases from J, leaving 12 bases between. The CDR3 here is CAWSPLRLQETQYF. The CDR3 DNA follows: TGTGCCTGGAGTCCACTCAGATTACAAGAGACCCAGTACTTC.

V gene TRBV4-1 combines with J gene TRBJ2-7; 11 nucleotides align to TRBD2. The ends lost 0 bases at V and 2 bases at J; junction bases unmatched: 0. The germline V gene encodes CDR1 MGHRA and CDR2 YSYEKL. The CDR3 length is 15 residues. In nucleotides, the CDR3 is TGCGCCAGCAGCCAAGAACTAGCGGGGGCCTACGAGCAGTACTTC. Translating gives CASSQELAGAYEQYF.

This chain uses TRBV7-2 with TRBJ1-1, with 7 bases aligning to TRBD1. CDR1 and CDR2 (germline): SGHTA, FQGNSA. The CDR3 has 12 amino acids. J lost 10 bases, V lost 1 base, and 3 bases had no gene match. CDR3 sequence: CASSLDQGGAFF. In DNA form, the CDR3 reads TGTGCCAGCAGCTTAGATCAGGGGGGAGCTTTCTTT.

This chain joins TRBV15 and TRBJ1-4; 7 bases fit TRBD1. J gave up 4 bases and V 1 base, and 3 bases lay outside the gene matches. The CDR3 consists of 15 residues. CDR1 and CDR2 (germline): LNHNV, YYDKDF (reference sequence). This CDR3 reads CATSRGDRDNEKLFF. DNA of the CDR3: TGTGCCACCAGCAGAGGGGACAGAGATAATGAAAAACTGTTTTTT.

The rearrangement links TRBV6-6 to TRBJ1-2; 7 bases are a match to TRBD1. The germline V gene encodes CDR1 MNHNY and CDR2 SVGAGI (reference sequence). V gave up 9 bases and J gave up 4 bases; unmatched junction bases: 14. This CDR3 is 15 amino acids long. The CDR3 nucleotides read TGTGCCAGTTTCCCCGAGGGGGCAGGGGCCTATGGCTACACCTTC. It is translated as CASFPEGAGAYGYTF.

This chain links TRBV28 with TRBJ2-3; 11 bases are shared with TRBD2. Trimming cost V 9 bases and J 1 base; bases outside gene matches: 18. Germline assignment: CDR1 MDHEN and CDR2 SYDVKM. The CDR3 covers 19 residues. The CDR3 coding sequence is TGTGCCAGTGGGGGGGACCCCGGGACTAGCGGTTTTCGCACAGATACGCAGTATTTT. Translating gives CASGGDPGTSGFRTDTQYF.

The V and J genes are TRBV7-9 and TRBJ1-6; 7 nucleotides align to TRBD1. In germline, CDR1 is SEHNR, CDR2 FQNEAQ (reference sequence). The CDR3 totals 15 residues. Trimming took 3 bases from V and 7 from J; bases not matched to a gene: 6. The CDR3 DNA reads TGTGCCAGCAGCTTGGACAGGTTGCCGAATTCACCCCTCCACTTT. Encoded protein: CASSLDRLPNSPLHF.

The rearrangement uses TRBV9 and TRBJ2-7, with 7 bases identical to TRBD1. V trimming: 0 bases; J trimming: 3 bases; junction bases outside the gene matches: 3. The CDR3 is 14 amino acids. Germline CDR1 reads SGDLS; CDR2 reads YYNGEE. CDR3 protein: CASSVDPGGYEQYF. CDR3 nucleotide sequence: TGTGCCAGCAGCGTAGATCCAGGGGGCTACGAGCAGTACTTC.

This chain joins TRBV19 and TRBJ2-1, with D perhaps TRBD1 (6 bases). The CDR3 is 15 residues long. The germline CDR1 and CDR2 sequences are LNHDA and SQIVND (reference sequence). Trimming cost V 1 base and J 9 bases, with 16 bases left between them. CDR3 protein: CASSIADYRDTEQFF. The CDR3 region has the DNA TGTGCCAGTAGTATAGCCGATTACAGGGATACTGAGCAGTTCTTC.

The chain has TRBV6-1 and TRBJ2-2; a possible D gene is TRBD1 (5 bases). The CDR3 has 14 amino acids. Trimming cost V 0 bases and J 8 bases, with 10 bases left between them. The V gene's germline CDR1 is MNHNS and CDR2 SASEGT. CDR3: CASSEAIGVGELFF. The CDR3 DNA sequence: TGTGCCAGCAGTGAAGCAATAGGGGTGGGGGAGCTGTTTTTT.

The chain uses TRBV19 and TRBJ1-2, with no clear D. Germline V CDR1 and CDR2: LNHDA, SQIVND (reference sequence). This CDR3 has 16 residues. V was pared by 7 bases and J by 7 bases, with 25 bases between. CDR3 loop: CASTDSSGIPSTGYTF. The CDR3 DNA sequence: TGTGCCAGTACCGACTCCTCCGGGATTCCCTCAACTGGCTACACCTTC.

The chain links TRBV21-1 to TRBJ2-7. TRBV21-1 is recorded as a pseudogene. CDR3 size: 9 residues. As DNA, the CDR3 is TGTGCCCCTTATAATTGGGGGATCTTC. The encoded protein is CAPYNWGIF.

The CDR3 DNA follows: TGCGCCAGCAGCTTTTTGGTAGAGGGGATGAACACTGAAGCTTTCTTT. Residues: CASSFLVEGMNTEAFF. The rearrangement uses TRBV5-1 and TRBJ1-1; tentatively, D is TRBD1 (5 bases). Germline CDR1 and CDR2: SGHRS and YFSETQ. Trimming cost V 2 bases and J 0 bases, with 14 bases left between them. This CDR3 contains 16 residues.

This sequence joins TRBV7-6 and TRBJ2-7, with D perhaps TRBD1 or TRBD2 (6 bases each). Looked up from germline, CDR1 is SGHVS and CDR2 is FNYEAQ. V dropped 1 base and J dropped 2 bases, with 9 bases sitting between them. The CDR3 spans 14 residues. The CDR3 nucleotides read TGTGCCAGCAGCTTAGTCCGGGGGCCCTACGAGCAGTACTTC. Amino acids: CASSLVRGPYEQYF.

This chain connects TRBV7-9 to TRBJ2-7, with D possibly matching TRBD1 (6 bases). The germline V gene encodes CDR1 SEHNR and CDR2 FQNEAQ (reference sequence). Trimming took off 1 base at V and 5 bases at J, with 15 bases between the two ends. The CDR3 has 15 residues. CDR3 coding DNA: TGTGCCAGCAGCTTAGTAAGGGGGAAGACAAACGAGCAGTACTTC. Amino acid sequence: CASSLVRGKTNEQYF. The full variable domain, completed using reference TRBV7-9 and TRBJ2-7, is DTGVSQNPRHKITKRGQNVTFRCDPISEHNRLYWYRQTLGQGPEFLTYFQNEAQLEKSRLLSDRFSAERPKGSFSTLEIQRTEQGDSAMYLCASSLVRGKTNEQYFGPGTRLTVT.